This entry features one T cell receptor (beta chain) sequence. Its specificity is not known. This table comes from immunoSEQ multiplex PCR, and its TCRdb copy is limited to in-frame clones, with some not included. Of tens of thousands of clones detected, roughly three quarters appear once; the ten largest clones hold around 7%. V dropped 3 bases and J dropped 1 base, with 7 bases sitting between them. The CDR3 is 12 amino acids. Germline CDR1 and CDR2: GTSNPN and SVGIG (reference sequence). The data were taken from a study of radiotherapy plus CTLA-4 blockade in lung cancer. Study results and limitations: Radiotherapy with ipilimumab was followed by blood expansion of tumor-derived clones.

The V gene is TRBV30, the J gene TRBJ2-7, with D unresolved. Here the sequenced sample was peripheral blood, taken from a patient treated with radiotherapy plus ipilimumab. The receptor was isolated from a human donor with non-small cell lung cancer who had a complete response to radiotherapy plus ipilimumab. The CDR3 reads CAWSYMSYEQYF. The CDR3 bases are TGTGCCTGGAGCTACATGTCCTACGAGCAGTACTTC.